These 5 T cell receptor beta chains came from one sample sequenced in a study of cytomegalovirus exposure and HLA in healthy donors. Primers: 60 Vbeta forward and 13 Jbeta reverse. TCRdb's table, derived via immunoSEQ multiplex PCR, lists solely in-frame clones and lacks some. The sample has over 100,000 clones. The sample comprised PBMCs. These receptor sequences come from a man in his late teens or twenties in good health and CMV-seronegative.

This chain uses TRBV4-3 with TRBJ1-5, with D uncertain. The CDR3 runs 15 residues. V shed 1 base and J shed 5 bases, with 12 bases lying between them. The germline V gene encodes CDR1 LGHNA and CDR2 YSLEER. In nucleotides, the CDR3 is TGCGCCAGCAGCCAAGGGGTAGACTCTTATCAGCCCCAGCATTTT. Amino acid sequence: CASSQGVDSYQPQHF.

The chain couples TRBV2 to TRBJ1-1; TRBD1 matches 8 bases. CDR3 length: 15 residues. V was clipped by 4 bases and J by 4 bases; unmatched bases: 8. From germline, CDR1 is SNHLY and CDR2 FYNNEI. CDR3: CASSGPDREGTEAFF. For the CDR3, the DNA is TGTGCCAGCAGTGGACCGGACAGGGAGGGCACTGAAGCTTTCTTT.

The chain uses TRBV7-9 and TRBJ1-2; 8 nucleotides agree with TRBD1. V trimming: 8 bases; J trimming: 4 bases; junction bases outside the gene matches: 9. The CDR3 contains 14 residues. The germline V gene encodes CDR1 SEHNR and CDR2 FQNEAQ (reference sequence). The DNA of the CDR3 is TGTGCCAGCCCCCCGACAGGGGAAGCCTATGGCTACACCTTC. Translating it yields CASPPTGEAYGYTF. Based on the CDR3 plus reference TRBV7-9 and TRBJ1-2, the full variable domain is DTGVSQNPRHKITKRGQNVTFRCDPISEHNRLYWYRQTLGQGPEFLTYFQNEAQLEKSRLLSDRFSAERPKGSFSTLEIQRTEQGDSAMYLCASPPTGEAYGYTFGSGTRLTVV.

This chain connects TRBV4-3 to TRBJ2-2; TRBD1 matches 7 bases. The junction had 12 bases not matched to a gene; V was cut back by 2 bases and J by 6 bases. This CDR3 spans 17 amino acids. Looked up from germline, CDR1 is LGHNA and CDR2 is YSLEER. The CDR3 is CASSQYSAKDRPGELFF. CDR3 DNA sequence: TGCGCCAGCAGCCAATACAGCGCGAAGGACAGGCCCGGGGAGCTGTTTTTT.

The V and J genes are TRBV28 and TRBJ1-4; TRBD1 is a possible D gene (5 bases). This CDR3 spans 17 amino acids. Germline loops: CDR1 MDHEN, CDR2 SYDVKM. The germline V and J ends were trimmed by 1 base and 3 bases, with 15 bases remaining between them. The CDR3 sequence: CASSLFPAGLANEKLFF. The CDR3 nucleotides read TGTGCCAGCAGTTTATTCCCCGCGGGGCTCGCTAATGAAAAACTGTTTTTT.